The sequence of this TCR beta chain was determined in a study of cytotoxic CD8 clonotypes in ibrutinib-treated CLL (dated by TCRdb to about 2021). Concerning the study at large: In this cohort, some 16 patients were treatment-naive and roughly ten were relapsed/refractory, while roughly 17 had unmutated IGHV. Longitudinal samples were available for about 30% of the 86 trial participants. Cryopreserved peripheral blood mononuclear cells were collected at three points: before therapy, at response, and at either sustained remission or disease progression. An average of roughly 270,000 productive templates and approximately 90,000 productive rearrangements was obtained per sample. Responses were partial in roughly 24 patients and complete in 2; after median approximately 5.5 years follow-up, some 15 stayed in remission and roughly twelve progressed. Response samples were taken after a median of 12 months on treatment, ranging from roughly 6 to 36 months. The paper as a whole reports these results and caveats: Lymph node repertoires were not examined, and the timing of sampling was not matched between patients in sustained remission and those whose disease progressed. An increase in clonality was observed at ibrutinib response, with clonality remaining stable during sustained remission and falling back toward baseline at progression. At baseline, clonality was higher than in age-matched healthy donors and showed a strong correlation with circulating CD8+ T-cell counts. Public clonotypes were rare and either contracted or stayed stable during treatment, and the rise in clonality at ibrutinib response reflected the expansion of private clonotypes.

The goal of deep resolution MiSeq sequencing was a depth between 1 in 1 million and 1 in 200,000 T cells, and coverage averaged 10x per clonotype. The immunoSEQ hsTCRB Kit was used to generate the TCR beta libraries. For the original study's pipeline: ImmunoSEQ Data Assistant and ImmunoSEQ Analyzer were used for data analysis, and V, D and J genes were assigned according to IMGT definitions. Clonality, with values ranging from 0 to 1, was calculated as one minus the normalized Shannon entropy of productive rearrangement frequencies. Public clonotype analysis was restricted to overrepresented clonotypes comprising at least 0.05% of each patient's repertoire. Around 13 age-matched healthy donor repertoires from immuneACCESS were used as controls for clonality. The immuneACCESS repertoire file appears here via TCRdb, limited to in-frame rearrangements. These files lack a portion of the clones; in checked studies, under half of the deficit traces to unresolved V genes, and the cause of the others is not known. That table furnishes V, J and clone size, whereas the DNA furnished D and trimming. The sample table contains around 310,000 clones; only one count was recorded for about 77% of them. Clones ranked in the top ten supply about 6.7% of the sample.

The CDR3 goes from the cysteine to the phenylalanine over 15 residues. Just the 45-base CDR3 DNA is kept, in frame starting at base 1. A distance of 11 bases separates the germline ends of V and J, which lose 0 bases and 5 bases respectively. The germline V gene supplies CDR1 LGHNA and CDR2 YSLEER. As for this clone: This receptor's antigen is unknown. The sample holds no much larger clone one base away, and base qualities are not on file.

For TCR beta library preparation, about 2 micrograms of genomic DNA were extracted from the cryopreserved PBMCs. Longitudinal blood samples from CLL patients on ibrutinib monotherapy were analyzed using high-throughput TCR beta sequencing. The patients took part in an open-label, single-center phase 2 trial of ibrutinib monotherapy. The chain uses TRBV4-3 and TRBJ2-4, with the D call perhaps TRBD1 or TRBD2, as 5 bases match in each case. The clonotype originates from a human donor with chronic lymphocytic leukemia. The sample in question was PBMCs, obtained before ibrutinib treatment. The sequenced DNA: TGCGCCAGCAGCCAAGAGATGGGACGAGAAAACATTCAGTACTTC. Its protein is CASSQEMGRENIQYF.